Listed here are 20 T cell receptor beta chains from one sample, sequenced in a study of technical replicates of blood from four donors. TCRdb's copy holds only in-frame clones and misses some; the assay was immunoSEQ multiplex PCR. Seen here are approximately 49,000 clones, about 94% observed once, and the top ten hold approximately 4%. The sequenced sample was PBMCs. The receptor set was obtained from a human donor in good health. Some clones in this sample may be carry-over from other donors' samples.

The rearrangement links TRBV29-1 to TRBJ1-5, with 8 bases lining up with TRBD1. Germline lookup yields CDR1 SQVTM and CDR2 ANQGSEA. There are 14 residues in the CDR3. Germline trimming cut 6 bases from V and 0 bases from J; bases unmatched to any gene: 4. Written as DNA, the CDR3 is TGCAGCGTACAGACAGGGGTTAGCAATCAGCCCCAGCATTTT. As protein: CSVQTGVSNQPQHF.

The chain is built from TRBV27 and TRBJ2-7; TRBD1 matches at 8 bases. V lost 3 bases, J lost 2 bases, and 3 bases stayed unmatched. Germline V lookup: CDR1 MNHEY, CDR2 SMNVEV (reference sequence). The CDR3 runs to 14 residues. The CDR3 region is CASSFQGATYEQYF. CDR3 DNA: TGTGCCAGCAGTTTTCAGGGGGCCACCTACGAGCAGTACTTC.

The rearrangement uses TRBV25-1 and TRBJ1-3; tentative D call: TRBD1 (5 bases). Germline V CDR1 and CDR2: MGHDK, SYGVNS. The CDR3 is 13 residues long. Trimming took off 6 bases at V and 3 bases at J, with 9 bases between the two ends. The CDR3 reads CASRSGGGNTIYF. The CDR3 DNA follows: TGTGCCAGCAGATCCGGGGGTGGAAACACCATATATTTT. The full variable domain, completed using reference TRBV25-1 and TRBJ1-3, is EADIYQTPRYLVIGTGKKITLECSQTMGHDKMYWYQQDPGMELHLIHYSYGVNSTEKGDLSSESTVSRIRTEHFPLTLESARPSHTSQYLCASRSGGGNTIYFGEGSWLTVV.

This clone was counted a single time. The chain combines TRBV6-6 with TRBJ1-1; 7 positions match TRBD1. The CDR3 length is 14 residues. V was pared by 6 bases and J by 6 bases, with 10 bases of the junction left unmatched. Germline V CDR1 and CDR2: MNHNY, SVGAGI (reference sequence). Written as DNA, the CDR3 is TGTGCCAGCAGAACGACAGGGTGGGACTCTGAAGCTTTCTTT. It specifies CASRTTGWDSEAFF.

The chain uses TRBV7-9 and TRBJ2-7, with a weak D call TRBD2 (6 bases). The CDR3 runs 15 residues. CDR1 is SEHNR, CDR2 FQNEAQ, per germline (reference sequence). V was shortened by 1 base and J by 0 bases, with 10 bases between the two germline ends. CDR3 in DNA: TGTGCCAGCAGCTTAGGTGGCGGGGCCTCCTACGAGCAGTACTTC. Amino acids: CASSLGGGASYEQYF. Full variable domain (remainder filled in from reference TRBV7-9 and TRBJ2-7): DTGVSQNPRHKITKRGQNVTFRCDPISEHNRLYWYRQTLGQGPEFLTYFQNEAQLEKSRLLSDRFSAERPKGSFSTLEIQRTEQGDSAMYLCASSLGGGASYEQYFGPGTRLTVT.

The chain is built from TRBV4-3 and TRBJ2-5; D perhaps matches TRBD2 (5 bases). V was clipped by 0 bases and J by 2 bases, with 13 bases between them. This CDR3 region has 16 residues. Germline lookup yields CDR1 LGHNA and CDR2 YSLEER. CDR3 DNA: TGCGCCAGCAGCCAAGAGATGCGGGCACTACAAGAGACCCAGTACTTC. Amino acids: CASSQEMRALQETQYF.

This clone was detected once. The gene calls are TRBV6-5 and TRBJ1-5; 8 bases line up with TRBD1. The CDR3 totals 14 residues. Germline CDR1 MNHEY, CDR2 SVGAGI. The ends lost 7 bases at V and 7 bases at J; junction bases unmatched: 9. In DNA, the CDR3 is TGTGCCAGCACGACAGGGGCTGGAGGCCAGCCCCAGCATTTT. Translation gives CASTTGAGGQPQHF.

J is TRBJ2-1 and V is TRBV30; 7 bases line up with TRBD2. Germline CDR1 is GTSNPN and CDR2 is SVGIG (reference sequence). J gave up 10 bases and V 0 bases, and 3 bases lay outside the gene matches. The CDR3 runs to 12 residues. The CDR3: CAWSVQAGEQFF. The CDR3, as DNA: TGTGCCTGGAGTGTACAAGCGGGAGAGCAGTTCTTC.

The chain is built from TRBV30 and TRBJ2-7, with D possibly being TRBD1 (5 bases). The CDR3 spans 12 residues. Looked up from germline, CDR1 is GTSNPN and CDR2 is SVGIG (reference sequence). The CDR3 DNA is TGTGGGAGATTGACAGTGGGCTACGAGCAGTACTTC. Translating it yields CGRLTVGYEQYF.

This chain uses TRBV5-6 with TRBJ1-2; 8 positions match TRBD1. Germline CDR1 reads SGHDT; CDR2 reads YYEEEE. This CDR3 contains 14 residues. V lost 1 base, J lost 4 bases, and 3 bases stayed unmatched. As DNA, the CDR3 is TGTGCCAGCAGCTTGACAGGGGGTACCTATGGCTACACCTTC. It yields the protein CASSLTGGTYGYTF.

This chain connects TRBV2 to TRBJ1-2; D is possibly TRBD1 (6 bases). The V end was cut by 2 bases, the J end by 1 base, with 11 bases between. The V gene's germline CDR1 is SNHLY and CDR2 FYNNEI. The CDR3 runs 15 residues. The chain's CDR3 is CASSETGPLNYGYTF. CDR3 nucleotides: TGTGCCAGCAGTGAAACAGGGCCCCTTAACTATGGCTACACCTTC. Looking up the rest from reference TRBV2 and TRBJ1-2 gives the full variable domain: EPEVTQTPSHQVTQMGQEVILRCVPISNHLYFYWYRQILGQKVEFLVSFYNNEISEKSEIFDDQFSVERPDGSNFTLKIRSTKLEDSAMYFCASSETGPLNYGYTFGSGTRLTVV.

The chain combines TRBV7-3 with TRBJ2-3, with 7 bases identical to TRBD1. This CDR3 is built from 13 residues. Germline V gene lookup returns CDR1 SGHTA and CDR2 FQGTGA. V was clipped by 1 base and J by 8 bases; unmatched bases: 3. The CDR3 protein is CASSLKGAGTQYF. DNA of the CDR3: TGTGCCAGCAGCTTAAAGGGGGCGGGTACGCAGTATTTT.

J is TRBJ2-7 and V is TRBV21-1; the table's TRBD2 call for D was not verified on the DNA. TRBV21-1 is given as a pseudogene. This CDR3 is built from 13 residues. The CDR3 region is CASIISSSYEQYF. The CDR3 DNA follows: TGTGCCAGCATTATTTCTAGTTCCTACGAGCAGTACTTC.

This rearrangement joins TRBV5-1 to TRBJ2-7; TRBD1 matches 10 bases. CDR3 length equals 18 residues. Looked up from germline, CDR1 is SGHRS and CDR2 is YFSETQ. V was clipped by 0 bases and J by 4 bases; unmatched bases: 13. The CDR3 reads CASSLAGTGDLFLYEQYF. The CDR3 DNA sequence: TGCGCCAGCAGCTTGGCGGGGACAGGGGACCTTTTTTTATACGAGCAGTACTTC.

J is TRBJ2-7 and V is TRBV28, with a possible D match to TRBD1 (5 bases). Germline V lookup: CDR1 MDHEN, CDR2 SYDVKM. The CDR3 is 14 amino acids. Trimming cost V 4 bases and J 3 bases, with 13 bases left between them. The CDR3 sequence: CASSSLDRDYEQYF. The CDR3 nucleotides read TGTGCCAGCAGTTCCCTCGACAGAGACTACGAGCAGTACTTC.

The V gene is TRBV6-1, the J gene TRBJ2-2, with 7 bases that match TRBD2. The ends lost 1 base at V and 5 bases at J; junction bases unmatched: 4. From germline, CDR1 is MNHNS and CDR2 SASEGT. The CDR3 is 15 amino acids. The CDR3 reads CASSEGGGETGELFF. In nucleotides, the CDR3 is TGTGCCAGCAGTGAAGGGGGGGGAGAAACCGGGGAGCTGTTTTTT.

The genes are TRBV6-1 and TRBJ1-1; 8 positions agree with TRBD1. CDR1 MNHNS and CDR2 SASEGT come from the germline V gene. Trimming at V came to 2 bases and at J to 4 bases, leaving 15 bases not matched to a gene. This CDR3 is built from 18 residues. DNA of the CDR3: TGTGCCAGCAGTGAAAGTTATGGGCCCAGGGGGCGTAGCACTGAAGCTTTCTTT. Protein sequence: CASSESYGPRGRSTEAFF.

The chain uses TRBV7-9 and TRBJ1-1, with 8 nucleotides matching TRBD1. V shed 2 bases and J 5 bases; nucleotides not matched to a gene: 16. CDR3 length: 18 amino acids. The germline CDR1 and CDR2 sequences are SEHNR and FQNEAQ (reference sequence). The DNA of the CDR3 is TGTGCCAGCAGCTTACGTTTGGGCAGGGGGCGTATAGAGACTGAAGCTTTCTTT. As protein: CASSLRLGRGRIETEAFF. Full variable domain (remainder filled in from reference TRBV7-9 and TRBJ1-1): DTGVSQNPRHKITKRGQNVTFRCDPISEHNRLYWYRQTLGQGPEFLTYFQNEAQLEKSRLLSDRFSAERPKGSFSTLEIQRTEQGDSAMYLCASSLRLGRGRIETEAFFGQGTRLTVV.

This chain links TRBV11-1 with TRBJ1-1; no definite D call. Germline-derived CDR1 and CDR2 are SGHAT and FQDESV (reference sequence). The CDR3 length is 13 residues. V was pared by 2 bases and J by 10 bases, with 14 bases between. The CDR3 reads CASSLSRAAGAFF. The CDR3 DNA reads TGTGCCAGCAGCTTATCGAGGGCGGCGGGAGCTTTCTTT.

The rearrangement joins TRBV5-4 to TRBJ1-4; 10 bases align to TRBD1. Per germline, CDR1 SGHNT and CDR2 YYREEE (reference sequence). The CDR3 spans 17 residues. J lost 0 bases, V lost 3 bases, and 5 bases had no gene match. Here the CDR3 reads CASSSGTGDTTNEKLFF. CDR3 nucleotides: TGTGCCAGCAGCTCCGGGACAGGGGATACAACTAATGAAAAACTGTTTTTT. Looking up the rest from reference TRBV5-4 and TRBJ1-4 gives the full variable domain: ETGVTQSPTHLIKTRGQQVTLRCSSQSGHNTVSWYQQALGQGPQFIFQYYREEENGRGNFPPRFSGLQFPNYSSELNVNALELDDSALYLCASSSGTGDTTNEKLFFGSGTQLSVL.